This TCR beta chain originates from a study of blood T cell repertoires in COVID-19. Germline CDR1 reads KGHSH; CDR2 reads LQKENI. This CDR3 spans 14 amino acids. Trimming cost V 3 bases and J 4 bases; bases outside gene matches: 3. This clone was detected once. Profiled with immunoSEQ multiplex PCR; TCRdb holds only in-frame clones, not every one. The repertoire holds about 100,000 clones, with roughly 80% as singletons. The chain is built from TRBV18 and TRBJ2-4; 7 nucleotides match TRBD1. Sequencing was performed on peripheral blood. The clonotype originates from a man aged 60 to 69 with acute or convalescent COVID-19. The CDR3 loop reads CASSPPGQKNIQYF. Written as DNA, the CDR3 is TGTGCCAGCTCACCTCCGGGACAGAAAAACATTCAGTACTTC.